This T cell receptor (beta chain) stems from a study of T cell responses to AZD1222 COVID-19 vaccine (dated by TCRdb to the early 2020s). Background for the entire study: A total of 233 trial participants underwent TCR sequencing, of whom 200 to 220 had received two doses of AZD1222 and some 26 had received two doses of the MenACWY control vaccine. Enrollment into the trials was organized by age into subgroups of 18-55, 56-69 and 70-plus years, and those subgroups contained roughly 150, 30 and 60 TCR-sequenced participants, respectively.

Overall study outcomes, separate from this receptor: The 56-69-year group was small, and its depth increase did not reach significance, likely because of low power. The whole spike protein was spanned by vaccine-associated CD4 TCRs, and dominant responses were seen in regions 160-218 and 743-854. Reportedly, close to half of the unique spike-specific TCRs recognized epitopes lying outside the regions that are mutated in the B.1.351 and B.1.1.7 variants. Conclusions about previously exposed vaccinees were limited because only 5 or 6 AZD1222 recipients were SARS-CoV-2 seropositive at baseline. A significant rise in spike-specific TCR breadth and depth was observed after two AZD1222 doses relative to day 0 and relative to MenACWY recipients. Because no samples from the day 14 peak response were available, repertoires could be characterized only after the peak T cell response. Most participants were white British and females outnumbered males, and the authors suggested that clonal diversity may have been underestimated.

This specimen's time point label, interpreted: baseline before first vaccination. What this sample's treatment or condition label stands for: meningococcal conjugate vaccine given as trial control. Samples from vaccinated people were obtained from the UK trials COV001 and COV002, which included a single-blind randomized controlled phase 2/3 trial of AZD1222 (ChAdOx1 nCoV-19) in healthy adults. For TCRbeta chain sequencing, PBMC samples were collected from trial participants at day 0 and at day 28 after the second dose. The CDR3 regions of human TCRbeta chains were analyzed by immunosequencing. From the authors' description of their analysis: Repertoire TCRs were matched against a reference library of SARS-CoV-2-specific TCRs generated with the MIRA antigen-specificity platform. Breadth was defined as the fraction of unique TCRs that were SARS-CoV-2-associated. Depth was defined as the fraction of total T cells that were SARS-CoV-2-associated. Each spike-specific TCR was assigned to its reactive spike region and to a CD4 or CD8 class using the MIRA data. Log10-transformed breadth and depth values were compared by one-way ANOVA with Sidak's multiple comparisons tests. The immuneACCESS repertoire file appears here via TCRdb, limited to in-frame rearrangements. These files lack a portion of the clones; in checked studies, under half of the deficit traces to unresolved V genes, and the cause of the others is not known. That table supplies the V and J calls and clone size; D and trimming were determined from the DNA. The sample data list tens of thousands of clones, and under 85% of these were observed just once. In total, the top ten clones hold roughly 20% of the sample.

In the case of this clone: Its binding antigen is unknown. No much larger clone exists at a distance of one base, and base qualities are not known.

The receptor comes from an adult in good health. Specimen: peripheral blood, collected on day 0 of MenACWY control vaccination.

The CDR3 reads as follows: CASRTNTEAFF. The DNA reads as follows: TGTGCCTCCAGGACGAACACTGAAGCTTTCTTT. The sequence joins TRBV30 to TRBJ1-1, with the D gene too uncertain to name. In the germline V gene (reference sequence), CDR1 corresponds to GTSNPN and CDR2 to SVGIG. V is reduced by 7 bases and J by 1 base, leaving a spacing of 7 bases between them. Counted from cysteine to phenylalanine, this CDR3 has 11 amino acids. Just the 33-base CDR3 DNA is kept, in frame starting at base 1.